This T cell receptor (beta chain) was sequenced in a study of regulatory dendritic cells for organ transplantation (dated by TCRdb to between 2016 and 2019). Study-level background: To make regulatory dendritic cells, monocytes were cultured with vitamin D3 on days 0 and 4, plus IL-10 on day 4. To evaluate the response of the DCs to a potent maturation-inducing agent, LPS was added to DC cultures on day 6. TCRbeta repertoires were sequenced from sorted naive and memory CD4+ and CD8+ T cells before and after allostimulation with regulatory or mature dendritic cells. Broad study findings and their caveats: Highly diverse repertoires were observed in naive CD4+ and CD8+ T cells, whereas lower diversity was observed in memory cells, and the most oligoclonal repertoires were found in memory CD8+ cells. In both subjects, allostimulation led to expansion of memory CD8+ clones, although regulatory dendritic cells appeared to cause more limited expansion than mature dendritic cells did. Only a couple of subjects were sequenced, and the authors noted considerable between-individual heterogeneity in the alloreactive memory CD8+ T cell pool. Of the resting subsets, the one holding the most alloreactive TCR clonotypes was memory CD8+ T cells.

For this clone: There is no known antigen for this receptor. No base qualities exist here, and no much larger clone lies one base off it.

Counted from cysteine to phenylalanine, this CDR3 has 15 amino acids. The kept DNA is CDR3 alone, 45 bases in frame from the first base. V has 4 bases trimmed and J has 1 base trimmed; junction bases matching no gene number 6. As encoded in the germline V gene, CDR1 is SGHTA while CDR2 is FQGNSA. TCRbeta CDR3 regions were amplified by multiplexed two-step PCR using Vbeta-specific forward primers and Jbeta-specific reverse primers. Through the immunoSEQ service, the TCRbeta libraries were run on an Illumina instrument for sequencing. The authors processed their data as follows. V, D and J genes were assigned using IMGT annotation, and counts were corrected for multiplex PCR bias using synthetic CDR3 analogues. In the immunoSEQ Analyzer, repertoire clonality was calculated as one minus the normalized Shannon entropy. Clonal expansion was defined by Fisher's exact test with Benjamini-Hochberg false discovery rate control, using two-tailed P<0.01. Not all clones reach the TCRdb copy of this immuneACCESS table, which keeps in-frame sequences only. Checked studies attribute under half of the gap to unresolved V genes and leave the rest unexplained. The V and J calls and clone size are taken from that table; D and trimming were inferred from the DNA. The sample yields approximately 22,000 clones; approximately 85% were counted once. The top ten hold about 0.25% of the sample.

Sorted T cell subsets were CFSE-labeled and co-cultured for 4 to 6 days with allogeneic regulatory or mature dendritic cells at a 1:10 DC:T ratio. FACS was used to sort naive T cells as CD45RA+ cells and memory T cells as CD45RO+ CD4+ or CD8+ cells. A couple of healthy control subjects provided the T cells used for TCR sequencing. The Qiagen DNeasy Blood & Tissue Kit was used to extract genomic DNA. The chain links TRBV7-2 with TRBJ2-5; TRBD1 matches 7 bases in the middle. Sequenced: naive CD4+ T cells from blood cultured with dendritic cells. The cell subset or site label, as the study defines it: CD45RA+ naive T cells. The receptor was isolated from a human donor in good health. The base sequence is TGTGCCAGCAGCTACAACACAGGGGCCCAAGAGACCCAGTACTTC. It encodes CASSYNTGAQETQYF.